These 20 T cell receptor beta chains came from one sample sequenced in a study of read filtering for tumor transcriptome and immune sequencing. From 350 to 500 ng of RNA, a library with molecular barcoded alpha/delta and beta/gamma adaptors was made. From the reads, TCRdb called clonotypes with MiXCR, one entry per CDR3 protein. This table holds approximately 6,100 distinct CDR3 sequences, about 20% found once. Source material: a population of CD138-negative cells sorted from bone marrow. These receptors were obtained from a donor at least 40 years old with multiple myeloma.

By frequency in the sample, this clonotype is medium-sized. The chain combines TRBV11-2 with TRBJ2-1; D is uncertain. The V end was cut by 5 bases, the J end by 1 base, with 18 bases between. The CDR3 is made up of 17 amino acids. Germline assignment: CDR1 SGHAT and CDR2 FQNNGV. In nucleotides, the CDR3 is TGTGCCAGCAGCCCCACCCTGCAAGCTGCGTCCTACAATGAGCAGTTCTTC. Translation gives CASSPTLQAASYNEQFF.

This clonotype was counted ten times or more. V usage is TRBV12-3 or TRBV12-4 and J usage is TRBJ2-7; D is unresolved. V lost 2 bases and J 4 bases, leaving 9 bases between the germline ends. This CDR3 region has 13 residues. This CDR3 is CASSLSLGYEQYF. CDR3 DNA: TGTGCCAGCAGTTTATCGTTGGGTTACGAGCAGTACTTC.

Concerning this clonotype itself: This likely came from a read error, as a far larger clone is one base away. The chain is built from TRBV5-6 and TRBJ2-1; TRBD1 matches 9 bases. After removal of 6 bases from V and 10 bases from J, the junction contained 17 bases not matched to a gene. From germline, CDR1 is SGHDT and CDR2 YYEEEE. The CDR3 totals 16 residues. The CDR3 reads CASTAVGQGRHYEQFF. CDR3 DNA sequence: TGTGCCAGCACCGCCGTCGGACAGGGGAGGCACTACGAGCAGTTCTTC.

This clonotype was seen ten or more times. The chain combines TRBV20-1 with TRBJ2-3; no reliable D call. The CDR3 totals 13 residues. Per germline, CDR1 DFQATT and CDR2 SNEGSKA (reference sequence). The V gene lost 3 bases and the J gene lost 2 bases, with 9 bases spanning the gap. The chain's CDR3 is CSASPPNTDTQYF. CDR3 in DNA: TGCAGTGCTAGTCCCCCGAACACAGATACGCAGTATTTT.

Of note for this clonotype: This may be a read error, as it is one base from a much larger clone. The chain couples TRBV30 to TRBJ1-2; D remains ambiguous. Germline-derived CDR1 and CDR2 are GTSNPN and SVGIG (reference sequence). CDR3 length equals 14 residues. CDR3: CAWRRGPGGYDYTF. The CDR3 coding sequence is TGTGCCTGGAGGCGCGGGCCCGGTGGCTATGACTACACCTTC.

Only a few counts were recorded for this clonotype. This chain uses TRBV2 with TRBJ1-2, with D maybe TRBD1 (6 bases). Germline CDR1 is SNHLY and CDR2 is FYNNEI. The CDR3 spans 13 residues. V lost 6 bases and J lost 4, with 12 bases in between. In nucleotides, the CDR3 is TGTGCCAGCAGGGACAGTTTTATCTATGGCTACACCTTC. Translation gives CASRDSFIYGYTF.

In this sample, this clonotype turned up many times. The rearrangement uses TRBV6-1 and TRBJ1-6; D remains ambiguous. In germline, CDR1 is MNHNS, CDR2 SASEGT. The V end lost 0 bases, the J end lost 9 bases, and 9 bases lay between the germline ends. The CDR3 is 14 residues long. CDR3 DNA: TGTGCCAGCAGTGAAGCCCGGACGTTTTCACCCCTCCACTTT. Translated: CASSEARTFSPLHF.

A remark on this clonotype: A much larger clone lies one base from this, so it may be a read error. The chain couples TRBV14 to TRBJ1-4; weak D call: TRBD1 (6 bases). Germline CDR1 is SGHDN and CDR2 is FVKESK. There are 16 residues in the CDR3. The CDR3: CARSQDQTGGREKLFF. CDR3 nucleotides: TGTGCCCGCAGCCAAGATCAGACAGGAGGAAGGGAAAAACTGTTTTTT. The variable domain in full, completed from reference TRBV14 and TRBJ1-4, reads EAGVTQFPSHSVIEKGQTVTLRCDPISGHDNLYWYRRVMGKEIKFLLHFVKESKQDESGMPNNRFLAERTGGTYSTLKVQPAELEDSGVYFCARSQDQTGGREKLFFGSGTQLSVL.

This clonotype came up many times. V gene TRBV29-1 combines with J gene TRBJ1-1; no definite D call. CDR3 size: 12 residues. CDR1 SQVTM and CDR2 ANQGSEA come from the germline V gene. V lost 5 bases and J lost 0, with 7 bases in between. The CDR3 bases are TGCAGCGTTCGGCAGGTGAACACTGAAGCTTTCTTT. This encodes CSVRQVNTEAFF.

This clonotype was counted many times. The rearrangement links TRBV5-5 to TRBJ1-2; 10 nucleotides match TRBD1. J gave up 4 bases and V 4 bases, and 7 bases lay outside the gene matches. This CDR3 contains 15 residues. Germline assignment: CDR1 SGHKS and CDR2 YYEKEE (reference sequence). DNA of the CDR3: TGTGCCAGCAGCGGAGACAGGGGGCGCGCCTATGGCTACACCTTC. Its translation: CASSGDRGRAYGYTF.

This clonotype is medium-sized (0.01 to 0.1%) in the sample. This rearrangement joins TRBV27 to TRBJ2-2; D unresolved. Trimming pared 3 bases from V and 1 base from J, leaving 3 bases between. The CDR3 extends over 13 amino acids. Germline loops: CDR1 MNHEY, CDR2 SMNVEV (reference sequence). The CDR3: CASSFRNTGELFF. The CDR3, as DNA: TGTGCCAGCAGTTTCCGGAACACCGGGGAGCTGTTTTTT.

Comments on this clonotype: This likely traces to a read error, being one base from a far larger clone. The chain has TRBV4-2 and TRBJ2-7; TRBD1 agrees at 11 bases. Germline V gene lookup returns CDR1 LGHNA and CDR2 YNFKEQ. The CDR3 loop spans 15 amino acids. CDR3 loop: CASSHGTGGTHEQYF. The CDR3 bases are TGCGCCAGCAGCCACGGGACAGGGGGAACCCACGAGCAGTACTTC.

Turning to this clonotype: A single base separates this from a much larger clone, so it may be a read error. The V call is TRBV7-2, the J call TRBJ2-5; the match to TRBD1 covers 8 bases. The germline CDR1 and CDR2 sequences are SGHTA and FQGNSA. The CDR3 is 13 amino acids. Trimming cost V 8 bases and J 9 bases; bases outside gene matches: 11. The CDR3 is CASAPGTGGAQYF. For the CDR3, the DNA is TGTGCCAGCGCCCCGGGGACAGGAGGGGCCCAGTACTTC.

For this clonotype: Only one base separates this from a far larger clonotype, so it likely reflects a read error. The V call is TRBV4-1, the J call TRBJ2-1; D call uncertain. Trimming pared 0 bases from V and 9 bases from J, leaving 15 bases between. This CDR3 contains 15 residues. From germline, CDR1 is MGHRA and CDR2 YSYEKL. DNA of the CDR3: TGCGCCAGCAGCCAAGACCCATACTCTCGCGGTGAGCAGTTCTTC. Amino acids: CASSQDPYSRGEQFF.

Concerning this clonotype: A much larger clone differs from this one at a single base, so this may be a read error. The chain is built from TRBV15 and TRBJ2-7; 7 nucleotides align to TRBD1. The V gene's germline CDR1 is LNHNV and CDR2 YYDKDF (reference sequence). The CDR3 runs to 15 residues. Here the CDR3 DNA reads TGTGCCATCAGCAGAGCACGGGACAGAAACTACGAGCAGTACTTC. Protein sequence: CAISRARDRNYEQYF.

In its sample, this clonotype was seen many times. The rearrangement joins TRBV18 to TRBJ1-5; D gene uncertain. The CDR3 is 15 amino acids. V lost 4 bases and J lost 2, with 12 bases in between. Germline V gene lookup returns CDR1 KGHSH and CDR2 LQKENI. The chain's CDR3 is CASSLIGMGNQPQHF. In DNA, the CDR3 is TGTGCCAGCTCACTGATAGGGATGGGCAATCAGCCCCAGCATTTT.

This clonotype showed up many times. The chain joins TRBV11-2 to TRBJ1-2; D ambiguous. The germline V gene has CDR1 SGHAT and CDR2 FQNNGV. The CDR3 totals 15 residues. Trimming stripped 4 bases from V and 8 bases from J, with 20 bases between. CDR3 sequence (DNA): TGTGCCAGCAGCTCGGGTGGCCCCGCTTCGGAGGGCTACACCTTC. Protein: CASSSGGPASEGYTF.

About this clonotype: At one boundary the junction diverges from the germline segment, which might be a read error. DNA for the CDR3: TGTGCCAGCAGTGGCTTCATGAACGCTGAAGCTTTCTTT. It codes for CASSGFMNAEAFF. The V and J genes are TRBV2 and TRBJ1-1; unclear D gene. CDR3 length: 13 residues. Germline assignment: CDR1 SNHLY and CDR2 FYNNEI.

The table lists this clonotype with a few counts. Since a far larger clone is one base different, this is likely a read error. J is TRBJ2-7 and V is TRBV12-3 or TRBV12-4, with D unresolved. This CDR3 comprises 16 residues. Trimming stripped 3 bases from V and 2 bases from J, with 17 bases between. CDR3 coding DNA: TGTGCCAGCAGTTTTGGGGTGGGTTTGAGCCCCTACGAGCAGTACTTC. Protein: CASSFGVGLSPYEQYF.

V usage is TRBV7-3 and J usage is TRBJ2-6; D might be TRBD1 or TRBD2, each matching 5 bases. This CDR3 contains 18 residues. The germline CDR1 and CDR2 sequences are SGHTA and FQGTGA. V shed 5 bases and J shed 0 bases, with 17 bases lying between them. The CDR3 sequence is CASSPGPIRGSGANVLTF. The CDR3, as DNA: TGTGCCAGCAGCCCGGGACCCATACGGGGCTCTGGGGCCAACGTCCTGACTTTC.